Shown below are 29 T cell receptor beta chains from a single sample sequenced in a study of blood T cell repertoires in COVID-19. Libraries were prepared by immunoSEQ multiplex PCR; TCRdb keeps only in-frame clonotypes and omits some of them. The sample has about 330,000 clones; 87% are singletons. Sequencing was done on a sample of PBMCs or T cells enriched from blood (not recorded which). Source of these receptors: a woman in her 30s who had recovered from COVID-19.

This chain uses TRBV5-4 with TRBJ2-5; TRBD1 aligns across 7 bases. The germline V gene has CDR1 SGHNT and CDR2 YYREEE (reference sequence). The J segment lost 3 bases and the V segment lost 4 bases, leaving 3 bases of the junction unmatched. This CDR3 spans 13 amino acids. Written as DNA, the CDR3 is TGTGCCAGCAGCCCGGGGACAGAAGAGACCCAGTACTTC. Its translation is CASSPGTEETQYF.

The chain has TRBV6-4 and TRBJ2-2; D is possibly TRBD2 (6 bases). Germline V CDR1 and CDR2: MRHNA, SNTAGT. Trimming removed 6 bases from V and 8 bases from J, with 16 bases in between. The CDR3 runs to 14 residues. In DNA, the CDR3 is TGTGCCAGCAGGGGGGACTCCCCGGCAGGGGAGCTGTTTTTT. Protein product: CASRGDSPAGELFF.

This chain connects TRBV12-5 to TRBJ1-1; D is unresolved. There are 13 residues in the CDR3. V was pared by 7 bases and J by 0 bases, with 9 bases between. The germline V gene has CDR1 LGHNT and CDR2 FRNRAP. CDR3 amino acids: CASASSVNTEAFF. The DNA of the CDR3 is TGTGCTAGTGCTTCCAGCGTGAACACTGAAGCTTTCTTT.

The genes are TRBV29-1 and TRBJ2-3, with D possibly matching TRBD1 (5 bases). Deletions cut 6 bases from V and 6 bases from J, with 19 bases between. Germline assignment: CDR1 SQVTM and CDR2 ANQGSEA. The CDR3 totals 14 residues. CDR3 bases: TGCAGCGTCCCTGGAGAAGGGAAGGGGGATACGCAGTATTTT. Amino acid sequence: CSVPGEGKGDTQYF.

J is TRBJ1-1 and V is TRBV30; the D gene is possibly TRBD1 (6 bases). Trimming pared 6 bases from V and 1 base from J, leaving 18 bases between. This CDR3 comprises 15 residues. Germline assignment: CDR1 GTSNPN and CDR2 SVGIG (reference sequence). CDR3 bases: TGTGCCTGTAAGAAAGCTTGGGGGCCGAACACTGAAGCTTTCTTT. Its translation: CACKKAWGPNTEAFF.

The chain uses TRBV7-2 and TRBJ1-1; 8 bases are a match to TRBD1. V trimming: 6 bases; J trimming: 11 bases; junction bases outside the gene matches: 8. CDR1 and CDR2 (germline): SGHTA, FQGNSA. CDR3 length: 12 residues. The CDR3 reads CASSRDRGIAFF. The CDR3 nucleotides read TGTGCCAGCAGTCGTGACAGGGGTATCGCTTTCTTT. The variable domain in full, completed from reference TRBV7-2 and TRBJ1-1, reads GAGVSQSPSNKVTEKGKDVELRCDPISGHTALYWYRQSLGQGLEFLIYFQGNSAPDKSGLPSDRFSAERTGGSVSTLTIQRTQQEDSAVYLCASSRDRGIAFFGQGTRLTVV.

The rearrangement joins TRBV19 to TRBJ1-6; D remains unclear. Germline V gene sequence: CDR1 LNHDA, CDR2 SQIVND (reference sequence). Trimming took 9 bases from V and 0 from J, leaving 15 bases between them. The length of the CDR3 is 16 residues. The chain's CDR3 is CASEGSPGSYNSPLHF. DNA of the CDR3: TGTGCCAGCGAGGGCAGCCCCGGCTCCTATAATTCACCCCTCCACTTT.

The CDR3 DNA sequence: TGTGCCAGCAGTTCAGCCGGGACAGGGGTCCATGGCTACACCTTC. As protein: CASSSAGTGVHGYTF. The chain has TRBV28 and TRBJ1-2; the match to TRBD1 covers 10 bases. Germline V lookup: CDR1 MDHEN, CDR2 SYDVKM. The CDR3 totals 15 residues. J gave up 6 bases and V 4 bases, and 8 bases lay outside the gene matches.

The gene calls are TRBV20-1 and TRBJ2-7, with D hard to call. The CDR3 runs 13 residues. Germline V gene sequence: CDR1 DFQATT, CDR2 SNEGSKA (reference sequence). Trimming shortened V by 3 bases and J by 2 bases, and 11 bases separated the two germline ends. CDR3 in amino acids: CSASGGSAYEQYF. The CDR3 nucleotides are TGCAGTGCTAGTGGTGGCAGTGCCTACGAGCAGTACTTC.

The rearrangement joins TRBV5-8 to TRBJ1-2, with 8 bases that match TRBD1. V trimming: 7 bases; J trimming: 7 bases; junction bases outside the gene matches: 9. Germline CDR1 reads SGHTS; CDR2 reads YDEGEE. The CDR3 consists of 13 residues. DNA for the CDR3: TGTGCCAGCGGAACGGACAGGGAGGTTGGCTACACCTTC. Protein: CASGTDREVGYTF.

The chain uses TRBV5-6 and TRBJ1-3, with TRBD1 identical over 8 bases. V lost 0 bases, J lost 3 bases, and 5 bases stayed unmatched. Germline values: CDR1 SGHDT, CDR2 YYEEEE. The CDR3 totals 16 residues. CDR3 nucleotide sequence: TGTGCCAGCAGCTTGGTTGGCAGGGGGCTTGGAAACACCATATATTTT. Translated, it gives CASSLVGRGLGNTIYF.

The chain uses TRBV7-2 and TRBJ1-5; D may be TRBD1 (5 bases). The CDR3 spans 15 residues. Trimming removed 1 base from V and 6 bases from J, with 13 bases in between. CDR1 is SGHTA and CDR2 is FQGNSA in the germline V gene. The CDR3 DNA is TGTGCCAGCAGCTTAGGAGTCAGGGAGGCTCAGCCCCAGCATTTT. Translation: CASSLGVREAQPQHF.

This clone was seen once. This sample includes further DNA sequences coding for the same CDR3. The J gene is TRBJ1-1, the V gene TRBV5-6, with no clear D. This CDR3 region has 14 residues. Trimming took 1 base from V and 4 from J, leaving 11 bases between them. Germline lookup yields CDR1 SGHDT and CDR2 YYEEEE. Here the CDR3 reads CASSLRGIGTEAFF. The DNA for the CDR3 is TGTGCCAGCAGCTTGCGGGGTATCGGCACTGAAGCTTTCTTT.

The rearrangement links TRBV28 to TRBJ2-2; 7 bases match TRBD1. The germline V gene encodes CDR1 MDHEN and CDR2 SYDVKM. V was clipped by 5 bases and J by 6 bases; unmatched bases: 15. This CDR3 contains 17 residues. CDR3 region: CASSPPRRQGVAGELFF. The CDR3 DNA is TGTGCCAGCAGTCCCCCCCGAAGGCAGGGGGTGGCCGGGGAGCTGTTTTTT. The variable domain in full, with the rest retrieved from reference TRBV28 and TRBJ2-2, is DVKVTQSSRYLVKRTGEKVFLECVQDMDHENMFWYRQDPGLGLRLIYFSYDVKMKEKGDIPEGYSVSREKKERFSLILESASTNQTSMYLCASSPPRRQGVAGELFFGEGSRLTVL.

V usage is TRBV6-2 or TRBV6-3 and J usage is TRBJ2-3; the D is unclear. There are 13 residues in the CDR3. Germline V gene sequence: CDR1 MNHEY, CDR2 SVGEGT. Trimming left V 4 bases short and J 7 bases short, with 12 bases between. In nucleotides, the CDR3 is TGTGCCAGCAGTTCTATCATGATTTATACGCAGTATTTT. Its protein product is CASSSIMIYTQYF.

This chain links TRBV5-4 with TRBJ1-1; D remains unclear. The germline gives CDR1 SGHNT, CDR2 YYREEE (reference sequence). CDR3 size: 16 residues. V was trimmed by 6 bases and J by 2 bases, leaving 20 bases between them. The CDR3 DNA reads as TGTGCCAGCACCTCACCCCGGACGGGAGATAACACTGAAGCTTTCTTT. Translating gives CASTSPRTGDNTEAFF.

This chain connects TRBV5-1 to TRBJ2-2; tentative D call: TRBD2 (5 bases). This CDR3 is built from 14 residues. Germline V gene lookup returns CDR1 SGHRS and CDR2 YFSETQ. V was pared by 1 base and J by 5 bases, with 9 bases between. The DNA of the CDR3 is TGCGCCAGCAGCTTGATTTCGGGAACCGGGGAGCTGTTTTTT. Translated, it gives CASSLISGTGELFF. The full variable domain, completed using reference TRBV5-1 and TRBJ2-2, is KAGVTQTPRYLIKTRGQQVTLSCSPISGHRSVSWYQQTPGQGLQFLFEYFSETQRNKGNFPGRFSGRQFSNSRSEMNVSTLELGDSALYLCASSLISGTGELFFGEGSRLTVL.

The chain recombines TRBV3-1 (or the pseudogene TRBV3-2) with TRBJ2-7, with 9 bases that match TRBD2. CDR3 length: 14 amino acids. Trimming removed 3 bases from V and 5 bases from J; junction bases left unmatched: 5. Germline CDR1 is LGHDT and CDR2 is YNNKEL (reference sequence). CDR3 region: CASSQAGGNNEQYF. CDR3 coding DNA: TGTGCCAGCAGCCAGGCGGGGGGGAACAACGAGCAGTACTTC.

This clone occurred a few times. The DNA for the CDR3 is TGTGCCAGCAGCCAAGTTACAACGGGGGGAGCCGATACGCAGTATTTT. Translating it yields CASSQVTTGGADTQYF. The J gene is TRBJ2-3, the V gene TRBV4-2; TRBD2 aligns across 7 bases. V lost 1 base and J lost 6; bases outside the gene matches: 10. The V gene's germline CDR1 is LGHNA and CDR2 YNFKEQ. The CDR3 spans 16 residues.

This sequence joins TRBV7-8 and TRBJ1-1, with D possibly TRBD1 on 5 matching bases. CDR1 and CDR2 from the germline V gene are SGHVS and FQNEAQ. The CDR3 has 14 residues. Trimming pared 1 base from V and 8 bases from J, leaving 14 bases between. The CDR3, as DNA: TGTGCCAGCAGCTTAGACAGGCTGGGCATGGAAGCTTTCTTT. It translates to CASSLDRLGMEAFF.

The chain recombines TRBV21-1 with TRBJ1-6. TRBV21-1 is a recognized pseudogene. The CDR3 has 19 residues. The CDR3 region has the DNA TGTGCCAGCAGCCAAAATTTACCCTCATACGGGGGGGACGAGTCACCCCTCCACTTT. Its protein product is CASSQNLPSYGGDESPLHF.

This clone was observed a few times. The chain recombines TRBV27 with TRBJ1-2; TRBD1 matches 12 bases. The germline gives CDR1 MNHEY, CDR2 SMNVEV (reference sequence). J gave up 7 bases and V 6 bases, and 6 bases lay outside the gene matches. The CDR3 contains 14 residues. The DNA for the CDR3 is TGTGCCAGCAGGGGGACAGGGGGCGCGGTTGGCTACACCTTC. This codes for CASRGTGGAVGYTF.

This rearrangement joins TRBV18 to TRBJ1-2; no clear D. The CDR3 covers 16 residues. Trimming took off 0 bases at V and 4 bases at J, with 15 bases between the two ends. The germline V gene encodes CDR1 KGHSH and CDR2 LQKENI. The CDR3 sequence is CASSPPTDTPFYGYTF. CDR3 coding DNA: TGTGCCAGCTCACCACCGACCGACACCCCGTTCTATGGCTACACCTTC.

V usage is TRBV12-3 or TRBV12-4 and J usage is TRBJ1-2; D is unclear. The CDR3 has 13 amino acids. Trimming left V 10 bases short and J 0 bases short, with 12 bases between. The CDR3 DNA reads TGTGCCATCTTGGGCCTCTCTAACTATGGCTACACCTTC. Translated: CAILGLSNYGYTF.

Only one count was recorded for this clone. The rearrangement joins TRBV7-6 to TRBJ2-1, with no clear D. Germline CDR1 and CDR2: SGHVS and FNYEAQ. V was pared by 4 bases and J by 0 bases, with 13 bases between. The CDR3 loop spans 16 amino acids. CDR3 region: CASSSPAQSSYNEQFF. The CDR3 bases are TGTGCCAGCAGCTCCCCAGCGCAGAGCTCCTACAATGAGCAGTTCTTC.

V is TRBV5-1 and J is TRBJ1-2, with 8 bases that match TRBD1. Germline CDR1 reads SGHRS; CDR2 reads YFSETQ. With V trimmed by 2 bases and J by 6 bases, 6 bases remained unmatched. This CDR3 comprises 14 residues. CDR3 sequence: CASSFDRGYDGYTF. CDR3 nucleotides: TGCGCCAGCAGCTTCGACAGGGGCTATGATGGCTACACCTTC.

This clone appeared a few times. The chain joins TRBV5-5 to TRBJ1-2; D is uncertain. Germline V gene sequence: CDR1 SGHKS, CDR2 YYEKEE (reference sequence). The CDR3 extends over 12 amino acids. V lost 4 bases, J lost 6 bases, and 10 bases lay in between. CDR3 protein: CASSVGIDGYTF. The CDR3 DNA follows: TGTGCCAGCAGCGTGGGTATCGATGGCTACACCTTC.

This chain connects TRBV12-3 or TRBV12-4 to TRBJ1-5, with TRBD1 matching 8 bases. This CDR3 has 13 amino acids. The V gene end was trimmed by 3 bases and the J gene end by 10 bases; junction bases not matched to a gene: 5. The CDR3 DNA follows: TGTGCCAGCAGTTTCGGGACAGGCCCCCCCCAGCATTTT. Amino acid sequence: CASSFGTGPPQHF.

The chain has TRBV7-2 and TRBJ1-1; a weak D match, TRBD1 (5 bases). Between the trimmed V and J ends, which lost 7 bases and 10 bases, there was a span of 16 bases. There are 12 residues in the CDR3. From germline, CDR1 is SGHTA and CDR2 FQGNSA. The CDR3 here is CASTPRGFGAFF. CDR3 coding DNA: TGTGCCAGCACCCCGCGGGGGTTTGGAGCTTTCTTT.